Listed below are T cell receptor beta chains from one sample, sequenced in a study of T cell responses to AZD1222 COVID-19 vaccine. This table comes from immunoSEQ multiplex PCR, and its TCRdb copy is limited to in-frame clones, with some not included. The sample yields about 110,000 clones, roughly 84% seen once. The specimen comprised peripheral blood, sampled on day 0 of AZD1222 vaccination. Receptor source: an adult in good health. Both conserved end residues are part of each CDR3.

TRBV3-1/TRBV3-2	TRBJ2-1	CASSQRLAGNNEQFF
TRBV19	TRBJ1-5	CASSGSLNQPQHF
TRBV28	TRBJ1-5	CASSWGGSYSNQPQHF
TRBV21-1	TRBJ1-1	CASSPSGVIEAFF
TRBV20-1	TRBJ1-2	CSARVEEGYTF
TRBV30	TRBJ2-1	CAWGHSYNEQFF
TRBV3-1/TRBV3-2	TRBJ2-5	CASSQDLFGGGGETQYF
TRBV29-1	TRBJ2-3	CSVERLAGVSTDTQYF
TRBV28	TRBJ1-2	CASSLGTLLNYGYTF
TRBV3-1/TRBV3-2	TRBJ2-1	CASSQEAGGGPNEQFF
TRBV15	TRBJ1-5	CATSRDSTGSGNQPQHF
TRBV7-8	TRBJ2-5	CASSLVSKGVRGGETQYF
TRBV5-1	TRBJ2-2	CASSYRELPDGELFF
TRBV2	TRBJ1-5	CASLANRGLNQPQHF
TRBV11-2	TRBJ2-7	CASSSSGTASYEQYF
TRBV7-2	TRBJ1-5	CASSLVQGDQPQHF
TRBV28	TRBJ1-5	CASSFEGQGNQPQHF
TRBV7-9	TRBJ2-7	CASSNRTNPSYEQYF
TRBV7-2	TRBJ1-1	CASSSPLFTGLRGTEAFF
TRBV21-1	TRBJ2-5	CARGGGEETQYF
TRBV5-4	TRBJ2-7	CASSLQAGGSYEQYF
TRBV12-2	TRBJ1-5	CASRLDEDSPSNQPQHF
TRBV5-1	TRBJ1-1	CASRQGWSTEAFF
TRBV7-9	TRBJ1-2	CASSVRDRGYGYTF
TRBV7-2	TRBJ1-2	CASSDYLVNYGYTF
TRBV2	TRBJ1-1	CASAGRTEAFF
TRBV6-5	TRBJ1-2	CASTGDGPIRGYTF
TRBV2	TRBJ1-6	CASNNRENSPLHF
TRBV4-2	TRBJ1-1	CASSPMGARNTEAFF
TRBV3-1/TRBV3-2	TRBJ1-1	CASSQDPGRGAFF
TRBV9	TRBJ1-5	CASSPRTVNQPQHF
TRBV6-5	TRBJ2-7	CASTATGLGAQYF
TRBV6-1	TRBJ2-6	CASSEVGGRSGANVLTF
TRBV3-1/TRBV3-2	TRBJ2-2	CASSTGQGRGELFF
TRBV14	TRBJ2-5	CASSKARQLETQYF
TRBV2	TRBJ1-1	CASSLTERNTEAFF
TRBV12-1	TRBJ2-1	CASSGTSGGDEQFF
TRBV28	TRBJ1-3	CASRTRTGSGNTIYF
TRBV18	TRBJ2-5	CASSPLSPGETQYF
TRBV6-5	TRBJ2-7	CASSYSEGEAYEQYF
TRBV7-2	TRBJ2-5	CASPGLAGSSIQETQYF
TRBV9	TRBJ1-5	CASSEGRWNQPQHF
TRBV20-1	TRBJ2-7	CSASMRAGGSYEQYF
TRBV30	TRBJ2-2	CAWRAFGAGELFF
TRBV6-5	TRBJ2-3	CASSIAGGTDTQYF
TRBV7-3	TRBJ2-1	CASSLGSLPPDNEQFF
TRBV7-2	TRBJ2-2	CASSTRWAGELFF
TRBV5-4	TRBJ1-1	CASRSRTGENTEAFF
TRBV9	TRBJ2-2	CASSIDRVGFRANTGELFF
TRBV6-5	TRBJ1-1	CASRGQGAPEAFF
TRBV18	TRBJ2-1	CASSPGQGAHNEQFF
TRBV27	TRBJ2-7	CASSSTGSEQYF
TRBV7-2	TRBJ2-7	CASSRDSTNYEQYF
TRBV19	TRBJ1-5	CASSIPHREVNQPQHF
TRBV27	TRBJ1-4	CASSQAGDNEKLFF
TRBV19	TRBJ1-5	CASTHLGNQPQHF
TRBV5-4	TRBJ1-1	CASGLQGGNTEAFF
TRBV5-1	TRBJ1-6	CATRSDSPLHF
TRBV28	TRBJ1-3	CASSSLGQVTSGNTIYF